A few counts support the clone carrying this T cell receptor (beta chain). CD4+ cell separation produced CD45RA+ naive and CD45RA-negative memory subsets. This specimen comes from a study of shared clonotypes between healthy human individuals. Method: immunoSEQ multiplex PCR; TCRdb's copy keeps in-frame clones and lacks some. The repertoire holds under 750,000 clones, with 55% to 80% as singletons. The CDR3 loop spans 15 amino acids. Germline V gives CDR1 SGHDN, CDR2 FVKESK. Trimming stripped 4 bases from V and 4 bases from J, with 13 bases between. Material for sequencing was memory CD4+ T cells sorted from blood. Sample subset: CD45RA-negative fraction. The clonotype was recovered from a woman between 25 and 40 years old in good health. The rearrangement links TRBV14 to TRBJ2-2; TRBD1 is a possible D gene (5 bases). CDR3 nucleotide sequence: TGTGCCAGCAGCCGCCAGGGTCTTAGCACCGGGGAGCTGTTTTTT. It translates to CASSRQGLSTGELFF.